The next 13 T cell receptor beta chains were all read from a single sample in a study of breast tumors, draining lymph nodes, adjacent tissues. Each CDR3 protein gets one entry after TCRdb re-called the multiplex PCR reads with MiXCR. Counted here are 150,000 to 200,000 distinct CDR3 sequences, approximately 30% occurring once; the ten biggest clones make up 3.5% to 4.5%. Axillary draining lymph nodes of breast cancer patients supplied the node samples. The specimen sequenced was axillary lymph node tissue. The receptors stem from a female donor with breast cancer. Some clones in this sample may be carry-over from other donors' samples.

CDR3 DNA: TGTGCCAGCAGTTTAGGACTGTCATCCTACAATGAGCAGTTCTTC. This sequence encodes CASSLGLSSYNEQFF. V is TRBV28 and J is TRBJ2-1; maybe TRBD2 (5 bases). This CDR3 spans 15 amino acids. Trimming cost V 2 bases and J 1 base, with 9 bases left between them. The germline gives CDR1 MDHEN, CDR2 SYDVKM.

The chain carries TRBV6-5 and TRBJ1-2, with D tentatively TRBD1 (5 bases). Germline values: CDR1 MNHEY, CDR2 SVGAGI. V was pared by 6 bases and J by 12 bases, with 14 bases between. The CDR3 runs 11 residues. The CDR3 loop is CASSLLAGDTF. The CDR3 nucleotides are TGTGCCAGCAGCCTACTAGCGGGGGACACCTTC.

Many counts were recorded for this clonotype. The rearrangement links TRBV15 to TRBJ2-5; 7 nucleotides agree with TRBD2. After removal of 1 base from V and 1 base from J, the junction contained 6 bases not matched to a gene. The germline gives CDR1 LNHNV, CDR2 YYDKDF (reference sequence). The CDR3 covers 16 residues. CDR3 bases: TGTGCCACCAGCAGAGCAAGAACGGGGGGCCAAGAGACCCAGTACTTC. Amino acid sequence: CATSRARTGGQETQYF.

This sequence joins TRBV20-1 and TRBJ2-7, with 11 bases matching TRBD1. Germline lookup yields CDR1 DFQATT and CDR2 SNEGSKA (reference sequence). This CDR3 contains 14 residues. After removal of 7 bases from V and 3 bases from J, the junction contained 8 bases not matched to a gene. CDR3 DNA: TGCAGTGTTCTACCTGGGACAGGGGGCTACGAGCAGTACTTC. Encoded protein: CSVLPGTGGYEQYF.

This clonotype appeared many times. The rearrangement uses TRBV20-1 and TRBJ2-6; no firm D call. The CDR3 runs to 14 residues. Germline V gene sequence: CDR1 DFQATT, CDR2 SNEGSKA (reference sequence). With 3 bases removed from V and 4 bases from J, the gap between germline ends came to 10 bases. CDR3 loop: CSASRVPGANVLTF. The DNA for the CDR3 is TGCAGTGCTAGTCGAGTACCCGGGGCCAACGTCCTGACTTTC.

This clonotype occurred many times. This chain connects TRBV5-4 to TRBJ2-3; 12 nucleotides align to TRBD2. The junction had 6 bases not matched to a gene; V was cut back by 4 bases and J by 6 bases. Germline-derived CDR1 and CDR2 are SGHNT and YYREEE (reference sequence). The length of the CDR3 is 15 residues. CDR3 loop: CASSPGLAGLDTQYF. CDR3 sequence (DNA): TGTGCCAGCAGCCCCGGACTAGCGGGACTCGATACGCAGTATTTT.

This clonotype was detected only a few times. This chain connects TRBV12-3 or TRBV12-4 to TRBJ1-1; D is possibly TRBD1 (6 bases). Deletions cut 6 bases from V and 1 base from J, with 12 bases between. This CDR3 has 14 amino acids. As DNA, the CDR3 is TGTGCCAGCAGCAACAGGGACGGGAACACTGAAGCTTTCTTT. This translates into CASSNRDGNTEAFF.

This clonotype has more than one count but fewer than ten. The V gene is TRBV5-6, the J gene TRBJ1-2; a weak D match, TRBD1 (6 bases). V lost 0 bases and J 2 bases, leaving 14 bases between the germline ends. CDR3 length: 16 amino acids. The germline V gene has CDR1 SGHDT and CDR2 YYEEEE. CDR3 region: CASSLVGTPSNYGYTF. The CDR3 DNA reads as TGTGCCAGCAGCTTGGTGGGGACACCTTCGAACTATGGCTACACCTTC. The complete variable domain, with remaining parts taken from reference TRBV5-6 and TRBJ1-2, reads DAGVTQSPTHLIKTRGQQVTLRCSPKSGHDTVSWYQQALGQGPQFIFQYYEEEERQRGNFPDRFSGHQFPNYSSELNVNALLLGDSALYLCASSLVGTPSNYGYTFGSGTRLTVV.

This clonotype was counted a few times. This chain connects TRBV29-1 to TRBJ1-4; 10 positions match TRBD1. With V trimmed by 4 bases and J by 6 bases, 2 bases remained unmatched. This CDR3 contains 13 residues. Per germline, CDR1 SQVTM and CDR2 ANQGSEA. The CDR3 reads CSVGTGGDEKLFF. The CDR3 DNA is TGCAGCGTTGGGACAGGGGGGGATGAAAAACTGTTTTTT.

This clonotype was observed many times. The rearrangement links TRBV9 to TRBJ2-1; 9 bases are a match to TRBD1. The CDR3 is made up of 19 amino acids. Looked up from germline, CDR1 is SGDLS and CDR2 is YYNGEE. J was trimmed by 9 bases and V by 3 bases; bases with no gene match: 22. In DNA, the CDR3 is TGTGCCAGCAGCGCAAAATTAACCCCCGGGACAGGGAAAAATGTTGAGCAGTTCTTC. This translates into CASSAKLTPGTGKNVEQFF.

This clonotype came up many times. The chain uses TRBV20-1 and TRBJ1-2; 8 bases line up with TRBD1. The junction had 10 bases not matched to a gene; V was cut back by 3 bases and J by 4 bases. The V gene's germline CDR1 is DFQATT and CDR2 SNEGSKA (reference sequence). The CDR3 totals 15 residues. CDR3 loop: CSARDDRGASYGYTF. Written as DNA, the CDR3 is TGCAGTGCTAGGGACGACAGGGGAGCCTCCTATGGCTACACCTTC.

This CDR3 reads CASSLAGRSSYNEQFF. The CDR3 nucleotides are TGTGCCAGCAGTTTAGCGGGCCGGAGCTCCTACAATGAGCAGTTCTTC. V and J are TRBV27 and TRBJ2-1, with D possibly matching TRBD2 (5 bases). The CDR3 is 16 amino acids. V was cut by 2 bases and J by 0 bases, with 11 bases left in between. Germline V CDR1 and CDR2: MNHEY, SMNVEV (reference sequence).

This clonotype was counted at least ten times. The chain links TRBV9 to TRBJ2-3; 7 nucleotides align to TRBD2. The ends lost 4 bases at V and 2 bases at J; junction bases unmatched: 10. The CDR3 contains 16 residues. In germline, CDR1 is SGDLS, CDR2 YYNGEE. CDR3 sequence: CASSLEKREITDTQYF. In nucleotides, the CDR3 is TGTGCCAGCAGCTTAGAGAAGCGGGAAATCACAGATACGCAGTATTTT.